Below, 26 T cell receptor beta chains from the same sample are listed, as sequenced in a study of CD8 T cells in ankylosing spondylitis. Antigen specificity for these receptors is unknown. One entry per CDR3 protein, called by TCRdb with MiXCR from the 5' RACE reads. The table records about 800,000 distinct CDR3 sequences, over 9.5% of them present only once. Findings of the study overall: Characteristic of ankylosing spondylitis blood, it appeared, was a TCR beta motif comprising several highly homologous variants.

Sequencing was performed on blood, either unsorted or a sorted T cell fraction (not recorded which). The source of these receptors is a male donor with ankylosing spondylitis.

This clonotype was found a few times. The genes are TRBV5-1 and TRBJ2-7; 9 bases are a match to TRBD1. The CDR3 spans 14 residues. Trimming at V came to 2 bases and at J to 5 bases, leaving 5 bases not matched to a gene. Germline V gives CDR1 SGHRS, CDR2 YFSETQ. CDR3 sequence (DNA): TGCGCCAGCAGCTTACAGGGGGCCGGTGACGAGCAGTACTTC. It yields the protein CASSLQGAGDEQYF.

This clonotype was detected a few times. The rearrangement links TRBV20-1 to TRBJ2-1; TRBD1 is a possible D gene (5 bases). Germline V lookup: CDR1 DFQATT, CDR2 SNEGSKA (reference sequence). The V gene lost 3 bases and the J gene lost 10 bases, with 22 bases spanning the gap. This CDR3 is 15 amino acids long. CDR3 protein: CSASKATVGNEEQFF. The CDR3 DNA reads TGCAGTGCTAGTAAGGCGACAGTTGGTAATGAGGAGCAGTTCTTC.

The sample holds a few counts of this clonotype. The V and J genes are TRBV30 and TRBJ2-1; D may be TRBD2 (5 bases). The CDR3 totals 11 residues. Germline V CDR1 and CDR2: GTSNPN, SVGIG (reference sequence). V was pared by 5 bases and J by 12 bases, with 14 bases between. CDR3 bases: TGTGCCTGGGCTTTAGAGGGCGGGCAGTTCTTC. Translated, it gives CAWALEGGQFF.

The rearrangement joins TRBV25-1 to TRBJ2-5; no firm D call. The germline V gene has CDR1 MGHDK and CDR2 SYGVNS. This CDR3 spans 13 amino acids. V was clipped by 1 base and J by 7 bases, with 10 bases between them. The CDR3 DNA reads as TGTGCCAGCAGTGAATCCAGGAGAGGGACCCAGTACTTC. This encodes CASSESRRGTQYF.

The chain is built from TRBV10-3 and TRBJ2-3; 7 bases line up with TRBD1. Trimming at V came to 5 bases and at J to 1 base, leaving 3 bases not matched to a gene. Germline CDR1 reads ENHRY; CDR2 reads SYGVKD. The CDR3 contains 14 residues. The CDR3, as DNA: TGTGCCATCAGTACAGGGGTGGGCACAGATACGCAGTATTTT. Translated: CAISTGVGTDTQYF.

The sample holds a few counts of this clonotype. This chain links TRBV7-2 with TRBJ2-1; the D gene could be TRBD1 or TRBD2 (5 bases each). The CDR3 has 15 residues. Trimming took off 1 base at V and 6 bases at J, with 13 bases between the two ends. CDR1 and CDR2 from the germline V gene are SGHTA and FQGNSA. CDR3 in amino acids: CASSLVTTGTNEQFF. CDR3 DNA: TGTGCCAGCAGCTTAGTCACGACCGGGACCAATGAGCAGTTCTTC.

This sequence joins TRBV30 and TRBJ2-5; possibly TRBD1 for D (6 bases). Germline lookup yields CDR1 GTSNPN and CDR2 SVGIG (reference sequence). The V end was cut by 1 base, the J end by 5 bases, with 17 bases between. The CDR3 contains 15 residues. The CDR3 sequence is CAWSGGTGMRETQYF. CDR3 nucleotide sequence: TGTGCCTGGAGTGGGGGCACAGGGATGAGGGAGACCCAGTACTTC.

The rearrangement uses TRBV7-2 and TRBJ2-7, with D tentatively TRBD1 or TRBD2 (6 bases each). The CDR3 is 14 residues long. Trimming took off 5 bases at V and 4 bases at J, with 15 bases between the two ends. Per the germline V gene, CDR1 is SGHTA and CDR2 is FQGNSA. CDR3 residues: CASSQGGGQYEQYF. The CDR3 DNA is TGTGCCAGCAGCCAGGGTGGGGGGCAATACGAGCAGTACTTC.

This clonotype has only a few counts. J is TRBJ2-7 and V is TRBV30, with 8 bases matching TRBD1. The germline V gene has CDR1 GTSNPN and CDR2 SVGIG (reference sequence). J was trimmed by 3 bases and V by 2 bases; bases with no gene match: 6. This CDR3 is built from 14 residues. In DNA, the CDR3 is TGTGCCTGGAGTATAGGGACAGGCTACTACGAGCAGTACTTC. Its protein is CAWSIGTGYYEQYF.

This clonotype showed up many times. The V call is TRBV29-1, the J call TRBJ2-1; D not resolved. This CDR3 spans 13 amino acids. Germline values: CDR1 SQVTM, CDR2 ANQGSEA. Deletions cut 5 bases from V and 7 bases from J, with 15 bases between. This CDR3 is CSVSTLSPNEQFF. Here the CDR3 DNA reads TGCAGCGTTTCTACCCTCAGCCCAAATGAGCAGTTCTTC.

This clonotype has a handful of counts. V is TRBV29-1 and J is TRBJ1-1; perhaps TRBD1 as D (5 bases). This CDR3 contains 11 residues. The germline V gene has CDR1 SQVTM and CDR2 ANQGSEA. The CDR3 reads CTGGGVTEAFF. CDR3 coding DNA: TGCACCGGCGGGGGTGTCACTGAAGCTTTCTTT.

This clonotype was counted a few times. V gene TRBV5-1 combines with J gene TRBJ2-7, with D hard to call. CDR3 length: 15 amino acids. V was shortened by 0 bases and J by 1 base, with 11 bases between the two germline ends. Germline V gene sequence: CDR1 SGHRS, CDR2 YFSETQ. The CDR3 protein is CASSLGPVSSYEQYF. In DNA form, the CDR3 reads TGCGCCAGCAGCTTGGGTCCGGTATCGTCCTACGAGCAGTACTTC.

This clonotype was recorded a few times. This chain joins TRBV12-3 or TRBV12-4 and TRBJ1-6; perhaps TRBD1 as D (6 bases). CDR3 size: 13 residues. Trimming pared 4 bases from V and 7 bases from J, leaving 8 bases between. The CDR3 loop is CASSWTANSPLHF. The CDR3 region has the DNA TGTGCCAGCAGTTGGACAGCCAATTCACCCCTCCACTTT.

This clonotype was seen a few times. The V gene is TRBV11-2, the J gene TRBJ2-7; 7 nucleotides agree with TRBD2. The CDR3 loop spans 17 amino acids. After removal of 4 bases from V and 5 bases from J, the junction contained 17 bases not matched to a gene. Germline V gives CDR1 SGHAT, CDR2 FQNNGV. The DNA for the CDR3 is TGTGCCAGCAGCTCAGACCTTTGGGCGGGGGAAGGAGACGAGCAGTACTTC. Amino acid sequence: CASSSDLWAGEGDEQYF.

The V gene is TRBV28, the J gene TRBJ2-1, with TRBD2 matching over 10 bases. Germline CDR1 is MDHEN and CDR2 is SYDVKM. V trimming: 5 bases; J trimming: 10 bases; junction bases outside the gene matches: 11. The CDR3 is 15 amino acids. The CDR3 reads CASSTRGAGGWEQFF. CDR3 DNA: TGTGCCAGCAGTACAAGGGGAGCGGGAGGGTGGGAGCAGTTCTTC.

This clonotype was recorded a few times. The rearrangement links TRBV27 to TRBJ2-7; D might be TRBD2 (6 bases). The length of the CDR3 is 20 residues. CDR1 is MNHEY, CDR2 SMNVEV, per germline (reference sequence). The germline V and J ends were trimmed by 2 bases and 3 bases, with 29 bases remaining between them. CDR3 region: CASSLKVGRGIQTRGYEQYF. CDR3 sequence (DNA): TGTGCCAGCAGTTTAAAGGTTGGCCGCGGAATCCAGACTAGGGGCTACGAGCAGTACTTC.

With respect to this clonotype: At one end, the junction sequence differs from germline, possibly due to a read error. V is TRBV6-6 and J is TRBJ2-7; D may be TRBD2 (5 bases). The CDR3 contains 13 residues. Germline V gene lookup returns CDR1 MNHNY and CDR2 SVGAGI (reference sequence). The CDR3 bases are TGTACCAGCAGCGGAGCGGTCTCCTACGAGCAGTACTTC. Encoded protein: CTSSGAVSYEQYF.

The rearrangement uses TRBV12-3 or TRBV12-4 and TRBJ2-3; either TRBD1 or TRBD2 may supply D (5 bases each). This CDR3 has 16 amino acids. Trimming cost V 5 bases and J 2 bases, with 17 bases left between them. The chain's CDR3 is CASSKMGPDFTDTQYF. The CDR3 DNA is TGTGCCAGCAGTAAAATGGGACCGGACTTCACAGATACGCAGTATTTT.

This clonotype appeared many times. V is TRBV7-2 and J is TRBJ2-3; no clear D. The CDR3 runs 13 residues. Germline values: CDR1 SGHTA, CDR2 FQGNSA. V gave up 4 bases and J gave up 2 bases, with 7 bases separating them. The CDR3 region is CASSSRNTDTQYF. The CDR3 DNA follows: TGTGCCAGCAGCTCCCGGAACACAGATACGCAGTATTTT.

The table lists this clonotype with a few counts. The chain has TRBV6-1 and TRBJ2-3, with 7 nucleotides matching TRBD2. With 11 bases clipped from V and 3 bases from J, the junction kept 11 bases outside the gene matches. CDR3 length: 14 residues. Germline V gives CDR1 MNHNS, CDR2 SASEGT. CDR3 in amino acids: CAGKSGILTDTQYF. The DNA of the CDR3 is TGTGCCGGAAAAAGCGGGATACTTACAGATACGCAGTATTTT.

This clonotype was detected many times. V is TRBV6-5 and J is TRBJ1-2; no clear D. Between the trimmed V and J ends, which lost 0 bases and 4 bases, there was a span of 9 bases. CDR1 is MNHEY, CDR2 SVGAGI, per germline. This CDR3 is 14 amino acids long. The chain's CDR3 is CASSYSIEAYGYTF. CDR3 coding DNA: TGTGCCAGCAGTTACTCGATTGAGGCCTATGGCTACACCTTC.

This clonotype has a handful of counts. J is TRBJ2-3 and V is TRBV7-2; D ambiguous. The germline CDR1 and CDR2 sequences are SGHTA and FQGNSA. CDR3 length: 15 residues. V lost 7 bases to trimming and J lost 5 bases, with 19 bases between them. The CDR3, as DNA: TGTGCCAGCACCGTACCCTCCGGGCTTAGAGATACGCAGTATTTT. Translation: CASTVPSGLRDTQYF.

This clonotype was observed a few times. The rearrangement uses TRBV20-1 and TRBJ1-5; 10 positions agree with TRBD1. V lost 6 bases, J lost 5 bases, and 1 base stayed unmatched. Germline CDR1 reads DFQATT; CDR2 reads SNEGSKA (reference sequence). This CDR3 has 12 amino acids. The CDR3 loop reads CSADRGHQPQHF. For the CDR3, the DNA is TGCAGTGCCGACAGGGGGCATCAGCCCCAGCATTTT.

V usage is TRBV20-1 and J usage is TRBJ2-2; TRBD1 agrees at 7 bases. Germline lookup yields CDR1 DFQATT and CDR2 SNEGSKA (reference sequence). Germline trimming cut 6 bases from V and 8 bases from J; bases unmatched to any gene: 12. The CDR3 runs 14 residues. The CDR3: CSATRDSGWGELFF. The CDR3 coding sequence is TGCAGTGCAACCCGGGACAGCGGTTGGGGGGAGCTGTTTTTT.

J is TRBJ2-1 and V is TRBV6-2 or TRBV6-3, with D perhaps TRBD1 or TRBD2 (5 bases each). The CDR3 is 15 amino acids. Germline V CDR1 and CDR2: MNHEY, SVGEGT. Trimming removed 8 bases at V and 6 bases at J, with 20 bases between. The CDR3 nucleotides read TGTGCCAGCTCCCGGGACCCAGGAGGTTTCAATGAGCAGTTCTTC. As protein: CASSRDPGGFNEQFF.

This clonotype was detected a few times. The CDR3 region has the DNA TGTGCCAGCAGGGAGAACAACCAAGAGACCCAGTACTTC. Translating it yields CASRENNQETQYF. V is TRBV12-3 or TRBV12-4 and J is TRBJ2-5; D is undetermined. The CDR3 runs to 13 residues. The V end lost 6 bases, the J end lost 0 bases, and 8 bases lay between the germline ends.